This T cell receptor (beta chain) originates from a study of T cell responses to AZD1222 COVID-19 vaccine. Clones were sequenced by immunoSEQ multiplex PCR, and TCRdb holds only the in-frame ones, with some missing. The sample carries 130,000 to 150,000 clones, 75% to 95% recorded once. As concerns this clone: The antigen is undetermined.

Germline V gives CDR1 LGHDT, CDR2 YNNKEL (reference sequence). Between the trimmed V and J ends, which lost 5 bases and 2 bases, there was a span of 12 bases. The CDR3 spans 14 residues. Study-level points and caveats: Clonal diversity was possibly underestimated, and the donors were mostly white British, with more females. Increases in Spike-specific TCR breadth and depth were seen after two AZD1222 doses.

The V call is TRBV3-1 (or the pseudogene TRBV3-2), the J call TRBJ2-5; D is unclear. This sequence originates from an adult in good health. This sample comprised peripheral blood, obtained on day 0 of MenACWY control vaccination. CDR3 in DNA: TGTGCCAGCAGCTCACGGGTAGGGCAAGAGACCCAGTACTTC. This gives the protein CASSSRVGQETQYF.